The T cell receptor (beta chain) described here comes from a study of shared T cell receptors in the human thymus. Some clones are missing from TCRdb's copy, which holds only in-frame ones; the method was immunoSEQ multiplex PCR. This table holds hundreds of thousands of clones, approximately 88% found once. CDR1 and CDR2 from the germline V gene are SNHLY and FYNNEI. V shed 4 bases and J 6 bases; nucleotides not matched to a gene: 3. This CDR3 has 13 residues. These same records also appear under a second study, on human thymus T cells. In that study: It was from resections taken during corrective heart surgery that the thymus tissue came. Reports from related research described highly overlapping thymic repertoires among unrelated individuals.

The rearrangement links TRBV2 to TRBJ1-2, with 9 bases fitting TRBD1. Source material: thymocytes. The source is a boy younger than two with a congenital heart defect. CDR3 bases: TGTGCCAGCAGTGTTGGGACAGGGAATGGCTACACCTTC. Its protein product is CASSVGTGNGYTF.